A single count supports the clone carrying this TCR beta chain. The germline gives CDR1 MNHNS, CDR2 SASEGT. CDR3 length equals 14 residues. This record comes from a study of blood T cells in healthy people across ages. A second PCR of roughly 7 to 11 cycles used a sample-barcoded 5' primer and a J-beta primer mix. Via MiXCR, TCRdb re-called the 5' RACE reads, giving one row per CDR3 protein. The table has hundreds of thousands of distinct CDR3 sequences, roughly three fifths seen once. The sequenced sample consisted of blood. The TCR originated in a man in his forties in good health. The V call is TRBV6-1, the J call TRBJ2-1, with D perhaps TRBD2 (5 bases). The J call could be wrong; TRBJ2-7 is a better fit for the DNA end. CDR3 DNA sequence: TGTGCCAGCAGCCTCGGGGATTCCTACAATGAGCAGTACTTC. It yields the protein CASSLGDSYNEQYF.